The 16 T cell receptor beta chains in this list originate from one sample, sequenced in a study of technical replicates of blood from a handful of donors. TCRdb's table, derived via immunoSEQ multiplex PCR, lists solely in-frame clones and lacks some. The data hold more than 90,000 clones, with 85% to 95% observed a single time. Sequenced: T cells isolated from PBMCs. The receptor source for this set is a human donor in good health.

V is TRBV29-1 and J is TRBJ2-3; 9 bases line up with TRBD1. CDR3 length: 16 amino acids. Germline loops: CDR1 SQVTM, CDR2 ANQGSEA. V lost 4 bases to trimming and J lost 3 bases; unmatched junction nucleotides: 11. The CDR3 sequence is CSVGDRVSWGTDTQYF. As DNA, the CDR3 is TGCAGCGTTGGGGACAGGGTCAGTTGGGGAACAGATACGCAGTATTTT.

V and J are TRBV11-2 and TRBJ2-7; 8 nucleotides line up with TRBD1. Looked up from germline, CDR1 is SGHAT and CDR2 is FQNNGV. The length of the CDR3 is 15 residues. V gave up 4 bases and J gave up 0 bases; unmatched junction bases: 5. The DNA for the CDR3 is TGTGCCAGCAGCTCGCCTACAGGGGGCTCCTACGAGCAGTACTTC. Translation: CASSSPTGGSYEQYF.

V is TRBV7-9 and J is TRBJ2-1, with D perhaps TRBD2 (6 bases). Trimming took off 7 bases at V and 3 bases at J, with 13 bases between the two ends. The CDR3 has 14 amino acids. CDR1 and CDR2 from the germline V gene are SEHNR and FQNEAQ (reference sequence). The CDR3 DNA sequence: TGTGCCAGCATCTCAAGACTAGTCTACAATGAGCAGTTCTTC. It encodes CASISRLVYNEQFF.

V usage is TRBV6-1 and J usage is TRBJ1-1, with 8 bases identical to TRBD1. This CDR3 spans 14 amino acids. Germline CDR1 and CDR2: MNHNS and SASEGT. V was clipped by 7 bases and J by 4 bases; unmatched bases: 8. The CDR3 sequence: CASKIQGASTEAFF. As DNA, the CDR3 is TGTGCCAGCAAGATCCAGGGGGCGAGCACTGAAGCTTTCTTT.

The rearrangement uses TRBV5-8 and TRBJ1-4; D uncertain. Trimming removed 2 bases from V and 7 bases from J, with 15 bases in between. CDR1 and CDR2 from the germline V gene are SGHTS and YDEGEE. CDR3 length: 15 residues. The CDR3 nucleotides read TGTGCCAGCAGCTTACAAGGAGGGCGGGTTGAAAAACTGTTTTTT. This codes for CASSLQGGRVEKLFF.

This sequence joins TRBV5-6 and TRBJ2-1; D gene uncertain. With 0 bases removed from V and 8 bases from J, the gap between germline ends came to 6 bases. The CDR3 contains 12 residues. Germline-derived CDR1 and CDR2 are SGHDT and YYEEEE. In nucleotides, the CDR3 is TGTGCCAGCAGCTTGGACTATTATGAGCAGTTCTTC. This sequence encodes CASSLDYYEQFF.

The chain has TRBV5-1 and TRBJ2-1; possible D gene TRBD2, 6 bases. The V end lost 4 bases, the J end lost 10 bases, and 9 bases lay between the germline ends. This CDR3 has 11 amino acids. The germline V gene encodes CDR1 SGHRS and CDR2 YFSETQ. CDR3 sequence reads: CASSEGREQFF. CDR3 bases: TGCGCCAGCAGCGAGGGGAGGGAGCAGTTCTTC.

The V gene is TRBV9, the J gene TRBJ2-7; 7 nucleotides line up with TRBD2. J was trimmed by 3 bases and V by 4 bases; bases with no gene match: 7. The CDR3 is made up of 14 amino acids. CDR1 is SGDLS, CDR2 YYNGEE, per germline. CDR3 in DNA: TGTGCCAGCAGCCCCCGATCGGGGGGCTACGAGCAGTACTTC. Residues: CASSPRSGGYEQYF.

V usage is TRBV11-3 and J usage is TRBJ1-3, with D hard to call. Trimming took 6 bases from V and 0 from J, leaving 12 bases between them. CDR3 size: 15 residues. CDR1 SGHNT and CDR2 YENEEA come from the germline V gene. In DNA form, the CDR3 reads TGTGCCAGCAGTCCTGAGCTTAGCTCTGGAAACACCATATATTTT. This gives the protein CASSPELSSGNTIYF.

The CDR3 coding sequence is TGTGCCAGCAGCTTATACAGTTGGGAGACCCAGTACTTC. Encoded protein: CASSLYSWETQYF. This chain joins TRBV7-9 and TRBJ2-5, with no clear D. Germline V gene sequence: CDR1 SEHNR, CDR2 FQNEAQ (reference sequence). The CDR3 consists of 13 residues. The ends were cut back, 2 bases at V and 5 bases at J, with 9 bases in the middle.

The chain carries TRBV19 and TRBJ2-1, with 7 positions matching TRBD1. The ends lost 5 bases at V and 15 bases at J; junction bases unmatched: 16. The CDR3 is 14 residues long. CDR1 is LNHDA, CDR2 SQIVND, per germline (reference sequence). CDR3 amino acids: CASSSTGTARRLFF. CDR3 bases: TGTGCCAGTAGTTCAACCGGGACAGCCCGCAGACTGTTCTTC.

This chain connects TRBV7-8 to TRBJ2-3; no reliable D call. Trimming took 5 bases from V and 3 from J, leaving 15 bases between them. Germline values: CDR1 SGHVS, CDR2 FQNEAQ. The CDR3 consists of 15 residues. The CDR3 bases are TGTGCCAGCAGCCTCTTATCCAGTTTGACAGATACGCAGTATTTT. Amino acids: CASSLLSSLTDTQYF. The entire variable domain, with the rest obtained from reference TRBV7-8 and TRBJ2-3, is as follows: GAGVSQSPRYKVAKRGQDVALRCDPISGHVSLFWYQQALGQGPEFLTYFQNEAQLDKSGLPSDRFFAERPEGSVSTLKIQRTQQEDSAVYLCASSLLSSLTDTQYFGPGTRLTVL.

About this clone itself: Additional DNA sequences in this sample encode the identical CDR3. V is TRBV7-2 and J is TRBJ2-3; 10 bases fit TRBD2. This CDR3 has 13 residues. Germline CDR1 reads SGHTA; CDR2 reads FQGNSA. J lost 3 bases, V lost 6 bases, and 0 bases had no gene match. The CDR3 region is CASRTSGTDTQYF. DNA of the CDR3: TGTGCCAGCAGGACTAGCGGGACAGATACGCAGTATTTT.

The chain links TRBV10-1 to TRBJ2-2; TRBD2 might be the D (5 bases). V was pared by 0 bases and J by 7 bases, with 12 bases between. The CDR3 extends over 15 amino acids. In germline, CDR1 is WNHNN, CDR2 SYGVQD (reference sequence). CDR3 DNA sequence: TGCGCCAGCAGTGAGTCGAGGGAGAATAGCGGGGAGCTGTTTTTT. Its protein product is CASSESRENSGELFF.

The rearrangement joins TRBV10-2 to TRBJ1-4, with TRBD1 matching 7 bases. Germline lookup yields CDR1 WSHSY and CDR2 SAAADI. This CDR3 has 13 amino acids. V dropped 6 bases and J dropped 7; count of bases not matched to a gene: 5. CDR3 sequence reads: CASRTGQGEKLFF. The DNA for the CDR3 is TGCGCCAGCAGGACAGGGCAGGGTGAAAAACTGTTTTTT.

CDR3 DNA: TGCAGCGCCGAATCTATGAGTAGCTACGAGCAGTACTTC. It translates to CSAESMSSYEQYF. The chain joins TRBV29-1 to TRBJ2-7; no reliable D call. Germline assignment: CDR1 SQVTM and CDR2 ANQGSEA. The CDR3 runs to 13 residues. Trimming cost V 7 bases and J 3 bases, with 16 bases left between them.